This TCR beta chain is from a study of T cells of healthy individuals. In TCRdb, the 5' RACE reads were re-called with MiXCR into one record per CDR3 protein. The sample includes about 63,000 distinct CDR3 sequences, roughly 15% of them seen just once. The CDR3 contains 16 residues. V was pared by 5 bases and J by 4 bases, with 4 bases of the junction left unmatched. CDR1 is SGHAT and CDR2 is FQNNGV in the germline V gene. This chain connects TRBV11-2 to TRBJ2-2; 13 bases are shared with TRBD2. This receptor was taken from a human donor in good health. This CDR3 reads CASSPRTSGGTGELFF. In nucleotides, the CDR3 is TGTGCCAGCAGCCCCCGGACTAGCGGGGGCACCGGGGAGCTGTTTTTT.